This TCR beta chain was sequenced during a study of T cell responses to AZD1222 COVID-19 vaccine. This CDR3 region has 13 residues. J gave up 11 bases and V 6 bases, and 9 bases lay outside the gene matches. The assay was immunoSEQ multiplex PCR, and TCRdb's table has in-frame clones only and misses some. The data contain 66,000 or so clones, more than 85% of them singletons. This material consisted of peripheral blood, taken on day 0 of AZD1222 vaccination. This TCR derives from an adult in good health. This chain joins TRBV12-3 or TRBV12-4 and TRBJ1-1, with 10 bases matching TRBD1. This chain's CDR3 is CASRSRTGGSAFF. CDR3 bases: TGTGCCAGCAGAAGCAGGACAGGGGGAAGCGCTTTCTTT.